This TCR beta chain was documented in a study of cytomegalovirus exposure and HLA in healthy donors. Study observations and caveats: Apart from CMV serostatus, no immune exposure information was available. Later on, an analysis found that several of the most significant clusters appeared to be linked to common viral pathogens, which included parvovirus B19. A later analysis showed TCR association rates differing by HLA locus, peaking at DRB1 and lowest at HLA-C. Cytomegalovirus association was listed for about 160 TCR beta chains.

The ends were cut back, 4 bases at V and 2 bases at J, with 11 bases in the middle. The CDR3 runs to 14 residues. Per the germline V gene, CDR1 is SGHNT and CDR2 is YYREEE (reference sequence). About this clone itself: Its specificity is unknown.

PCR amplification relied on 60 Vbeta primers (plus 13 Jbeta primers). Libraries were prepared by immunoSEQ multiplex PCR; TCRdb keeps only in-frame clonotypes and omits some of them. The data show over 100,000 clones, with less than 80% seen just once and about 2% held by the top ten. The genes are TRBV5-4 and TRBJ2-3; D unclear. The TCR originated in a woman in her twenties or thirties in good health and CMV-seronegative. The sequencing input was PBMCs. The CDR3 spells CASSQYSVTDTQYF. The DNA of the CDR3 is TGTGCCAGCAGCCAGTATTCAGTCACAGATACGCAGTATTTT.